The 30 T cell receptor beta chains given below trace back to one sample, sequenced in a study of long-term antiretroviral therapy in people with HIV. Running of the v3.0 immunoSEQ assay took place at survey level. Using immunoSEQ multiplex PCR, the repertoire was profiled, and TCRdb retains in-frame clones only, with some absent. Of just over 35,000 clones listed, about four fifths are singletons. The material sequenced was unsorted PBMCs, taken 0.6 years after starting antiretroviral therapy. The source of these receptors is a man aged 18 to 35 with HIV.

The chain links TRBV6-5 to TRBJ1-4; D not certain. CDR3 length equals 15 residues. CDR1 and CDR2 (germline): MNHEY, SVGAGI. The germline V and J ends were trimmed by 6 bases and 5 bases, with 16 bases remaining between them. The DNA for the CDR3 is TGTGCCAGCAGGGGCCGAGGGCGGAGGAATGAAAAACTGTTTTTT. This gives the protein CASRGRGRRNEKLFF.

The chain is built from TRBV6-4 and TRBJ1-2; D remains ambiguous. The germline V and J ends were trimmed by 4 bases and 1 base, with 13 bases remaining between them. Germline-derived CDR1 and CDR2 are MRHNA and SNTAGT. The CDR3 spans 15 residues. CDR3 bases: TGTGCCAGCAGTGCCTCCGCGACAAGTAACTATGGCTACACCTTC. This encodes CASSASATSNYGYTF.

In its sample, this clone was seen once. The J gene is TRBJ2-7, the V gene TRBV6-5, with TRBD1 identical over 7 bases. Germline V gives CDR1 MNHEY, CDR2 SVGAGI. With V trimmed by 5 bases and J by 2 bases, 9 bases remained unmatched. The CDR3 runs to 15 residues. CDR3: CASSMASGGTYEQYF. The CDR3 region has the DNA TGTGCCAGCAGTATGGCGTCAGGGGGTACCTACGAGCAGTACTTC.

The chain carries TRBV7-2 and TRBJ2-1, with TRBD1 as a possible D gene (5 bases). This CDR3 has 15 amino acids. The ends were cut back, 0 bases at V and 4 bases at J, with 10 bases in the middle. The V gene's germline CDR1 is SGHTA and CDR2 FQGNSA. In DNA form, the CDR3 reads TGTGCCAGCAGCTTAGCTCAGGGAATTTACAATGAGCAGTTCTTC. Amino acids: CASSLAQGIYNEQFF.

The CDR3 bases are TGTGCCAGTAGTAACGCCTTCTACGAGCAGTACTTC. The encoded protein is CASSNAFYEQYF. V gene TRBV19 combines with J gene TRBJ2-7; D gene uncertain. CDR3 length: 12 amino acids. Looked up from germline, CDR1 is LNHDA and CDR2 is SQIVND (reference sequence). V shed 4 bases and J shed 3 bases, with 7 bases lying between them. The full variable domain, completed using reference TRBV19 and TRBJ2-7, is DGGITQSPKYLFRKEGQNVTLSCEQNLNHDAMYWYRQDPGQGLRLIYYSQIVNDFQKGDIAEGYSVSREKKESFPLTVTSAQKNPTAFYLCASSNAFYEQYFGPGTRLTVT.

As DNA, the CDR3 is TGCGCCAGCAGCTTGGTTCGCGAAAACGAGCAGTACTTC. The encoded protein is CASSLVRENEQYF. V and J are TRBV5-1 and TRBJ2-7; D unclear. The germline V gene has CDR1 SGHRS and CDR2 YFSETQ. V shed 0 bases and J shed 5 bases, with 9 bases lying between them. This CDR3 comprises 13 residues.

In this sample, this clone turned up a few times. The chain joins TRBV7-2 to TRBJ2-3, with D perhaps matching TRBD1 (6 bases). Germline CDR1 is SGHTA and CDR2 is FQGNSA. The CDR3 contains 16 residues. V was cut by 5 bases and J by 2 bases, with 17 bases left in between. CDR3 amino acids: CASSASGRTVTDTQYF. DNA of the CDR3: TGTGCCAGCAGCGCGTCCGGGCGGACAGTCACAGATACGCAGTATTTT.

V usage is TRBV10-1 and J usage is TRBJ2-2; TRBD2 aligns across 9 bases. V trimming: 2 bases; J trimming: 8 bases; junction bases outside the gene matches: 6. The CDR3 sequence is 15 residues long. CDR1 and CDR2 from the germline V gene are WNHNN and SYGVQD (reference sequence). In nucleotides, the CDR3 is TGCGCCAGCAGTGAGGGGACTAGCTTTTTGGGGGAGCTGTTTTTT. Its protein is CASSEGTSFLGELFF.

This clone was picked up one time. The chain couples TRBV7-2 to TRBJ2-7; 10 bases fit TRBD2. This CDR3 is built from 15 residues. CDR1 is SGHTA and CDR2 is FQGNSA in the germline V gene. The J segment lost 3 bases and the V segment lost 5 bases, leaving 7 bases of the junction unmatched. The CDR3 region is CASSPVGTSDYEQYF. CDR3 DNA: TGTGCCAGCAGCCCAGTCGGGACTAGCGACTACGAGCAGTACTTC. The whole variable domain, remainder taken from reference TRBV7-2 and TRBJ2-7, is GAGVSQSPSNKVTEKGKDVELRCDPISGHTALYWYRQSLGQGLEFLIYFQGNSAPDKSGLPSDRFSAERTGGSVSTLTIQRTQQEDSAVYLCASSPVGTSDYEQYFGPGTRLTVT.

The chain is built from TRBV27 and TRBJ1-2; 12 positions match TRBD1. CDR1 and CDR2 (germline): MNHEY, SMNVEV (reference sequence). V lost 2 bases and J lost 6; bases outside the gene matches: 7. The CDR3 has 16 residues. CDR3 nucleotides: TGTGCCAGCAGTTTAGCCGGGACAGGGGGCGCGCATGGCTACACCTTC. It is translated as CASSLAGTGGAHGYTF.

This rearrangement joins TRBV13 to TRBJ1-1; D possibly corresponds to TRBD1 (5 bases). The V gene lost 5 bases and the J gene lost 1 base, with 8 bases spanning the gap. This CDR3 has 13 amino acids. The germline V gene has CDR1 PRHDT and CDR2 FYEKMQ (reference sequence). The CDR3 sequence is CASSPTENTEAFF. The CDR3 DNA reads as TGTGCCAGCAGCCCGACAGAGAACACTGAAGCTTTCTTT.

V is TRBV4-2 and J is TRBJ2-7; D might be TRBD1 (6 bases). Germline V gene lookup returns CDR1 LGHNA and CDR2 YNFKEQ. V was trimmed by 3 bases and J by 7 bases, leaving 16 bases between them. This CDR3 is 14 amino acids long. This CDR3 is CASSQDRDLGEQYF. CDR3 in DNA: TGTGCCAGCAGCCAGGACAGAGATCTGGGGGAGCAGTACTTC.

The chain has TRBV5-1 and TRBJ2-7; D gene unclear. In germline, CDR1 is SGHRS, CDR2 YFSETQ. V was pared by 0 bases and J by 6 bases, with 10 bases between. The CDR3 loop spans 13 amino acids. CDR3 protein: CASSLGVAPEQYF. DNA of the CDR3: TGCGCCAGCAGCTTGGGAGTAGCCCCCGAGCAGTACTTC.

V is TRBV7-2 and J is TRBJ2-1, with D tentatively TRBD2 (5 bases). CDR1 SGHTA and CDR2 FQGNSA come from the germline V gene. This CDR3 spans 12 amino acids. V shed 4 bases and J shed 9 bases, with 10 bases lying between them. CDR3: CASSSLGIEQFF. The CDR3 DNA reads as TGTGCCAGCAGCTCACTAGGGATTGAGCAGTTCTTC.

The chain carries TRBV5-6 and TRBJ1-1; tentative D call: TRBD1 (6 bases). CDR1 is SGHDT and CDR2 is YYEEEE in the germline V gene. The ends were cut back, 5 bases at V and 0 bases at J, with 17 bases in the middle. The CDR3 covers 16 residues. The CDR3 loop reads CASRFIRGAMNTEAFF. CDR3 nucleotides: TGTGCCAGCAGGTTTATACGGGGGGCGATGAACACTGAAGCTTTCTTT.

The chain is built from TRBV4-3 and TRBJ2-2, with TRBD1 identical over 11 bases. Germline trimming cut 6 bases from V and 5 bases from J; bases unmatched to any gene: 5. Germline V lookup: CDR1 LGHNA, CDR2 YSLEER. CDR3 length: 15 amino acids. Written as DNA, the CDR3 is TGCGCCAGCAGAAACGGACAGGGGGCTACCGGGGAGCTGTTTTTT. Amino acids: CASRNGQGATGELFF.

This rearrangement joins TRBV5-6 to TRBJ1-1, with D tentatively TRBD1 (6 bases). The V end lost 3 bases, the J end lost 1 base, and 13 bases lay between the germline ends. The CDR3 is made up of 15 amino acids. Germline-derived CDR1 and CDR2 are SGHDT and YYEEEE. The CDR3 spells CASSWPSDRNTEAFF. The CDR3 region has the DNA TGTGCCAGCAGCTGGCCATCGGACAGGAACACTGAAGCTTTCTTT.

The chain links TRBV9 to TRBJ1-2; TRBD1 matches at 12 bases. The germline gives CDR1 SGDLS, CDR2 YYNGEE. Trimming took 6 bases from V and 3 from J; bases not matched to a gene: 6. This CDR3 is built from 15 residues. In nucleotides, the CDR3 is TGTGCCAGCATGGGACAGGGGGCTCGGGACTATGGCTACACCTTC. Translated: CASMGQGARDYGYTF.

CDR3 loop: CASSRTGMNTEAFF. The CDR3 nucleotides read TGTGCCAGCAGCAGGACAGGGATGAACACTGAAGCTTTCTTT. This chain links TRBV5-5 with TRBJ1-1; 8 bases map to TRBD1. Germline CDR1 SGHKS, CDR2 YYEKEE (reference sequence). With V trimmed by 4 bases and J by 0 bases, 2 bases remained unmatched. This CDR3 has 14 amino acids.

The chain links TRBV28 to TRBJ2-3; 13 bases are shared with TRBD2. The CDR3 is 16 amino acids. With V trimmed by 5 bases and J by 3 bases, 5 bases remained unmatched. The germline V gene has CDR1 MDHEN and CDR2 SYDVKM. CDR3 in amino acids: CASSRPGLAGTDTQYF. The CDR3 DNA follows: TGTGCCAGCAGTAGACCGGGACTAGCGGGAACAGATACGCAGTATTTT.

V is TRBV6-5 and J is TRBJ2-7; TRBD1 matches at 7 bases. The germline gives CDR1 MNHEY, CDR2 SVGAGI. The V and J ends lost 6 bases and 3 bases, in that order; junction bases with no gene match: 8. This CDR3 contains 14 residues. CDR3 amino acids: CASRIPGQHYEQYF. The CDR3 nucleotides are TGTGCCAGCAGGATCCCGGGACAGCACTACGAGCAGTACTTC.

This clone came up a few times. The chain couples TRBV5-6 to TRBJ2-7; 11 bases are shared with TRBD1. V shed 4 bases and J 5 bases; nucleotides not matched to a gene: 2. CDR1 SGHDT and CDR2 YYEEEE come from the germline V gene. This CDR3 is built from 13 residues. The CDR3 here is CASSRTGGDEQYF. As DNA, the CDR3 is TGTGCCAGCAGCCGGACAGGGGGCGACGAGCAGTACTTC.

The gene calls are TRBV7-2 and TRBJ2-3; possible D gene TRBD1, 5 bases. Trimming shortened V by 0 bases and J by 6 bases, and 13 bases separated the two germline ends. Per the germline V gene, CDR1 is SGHTA and CDR2 is FQGNSA. The CDR3 contains 15 residues. CDR3: CASSLANRGVDTQYF. The DNA of the CDR3 is TGTGCCAGCAGCTTAGCGAATAGGGGTGTGGATACGCAGTATTTT.

The J gene is TRBJ2-2, the V gene TRBV4-3; 11 positions agree with TRBD2. J was trimmed by 9 bases and V by 3 bases; bases with no gene match: 9. Germline V gives CDR1 LGHNA, CDR2 YSLEER. The CDR3 runs 16 residues. This CDR3 reads CASSQATSGSLRELFF. The DNA of the CDR3 is TGCGCCAGCAGCCAGGCAACTAGCGGGAGTTTGAGGGAGCTGTTTTTT.

The V and J genes are TRBV5-4 and TRBJ2-3; 11 bases are shared with TRBD2. Germline V gives CDR1 SGHNT, CDR2 YYREEE (reference sequence). V was pared by 4 bases and J by 0 bases, with 4 bases of the junction left unmatched. There are 16 residues in the CDR3. CDR3 region: CASSPTSGVSTDTQYF. The CDR3 DNA reads TGTGCCAGCAGCCCGACTAGCGGGGTCAGCACAGATACGCAGTATTTT.

V is TRBV4-1 and J is TRBJ2-7; 9 positions match TRBD1. Unmatched junction bases numbered 6, after V lost 2 bases and J lost 4 bases. The CDR3 has 15 amino acids. Germline-derived CDR1 and CDR2 are MGHRA and YSYEKL. CDR3 sequence (DNA): TGCGCCAGCAGCCAACCGGGACAGGGCAAGTACGAGCAGTACTTC. Translating it yields CASSQPGQGKYEQYF.

The chain links TRBV4-3 to TRBJ2-7; D is possibly TRBD2 (5 bases). This CDR3 region has 14 residues. The germline gives CDR1 LGHNA, CDR2 YSLEER. V was trimmed by 5 bases and J by 1 base, leaving 12 bases between them. DNA of the CDR3: TGCGCCAGCAGCAAGGACGGGGTTTCCTACGAGCAGTACTTC. It yields the protein CASSKDGVSYEQYF.

The rearrangement links TRBV30 to TRBJ1-6; a possible D gene is TRBD1 (5 bases). Germline CDR1 and CDR2: GTSNPN and SVGIG (reference sequence). Between the trimmed V and J ends, which lost 5 bases and 6 bases, there was a span of 17 bases. CDR3 size: 15 residues. The CDR3 reads CAWDEGLLSNSPLHF. CDR3 DNA: TGTGCCTGGGACGAGGGACTGCTGAGTAATTCACCCCTCCACTTT.

The J gene is TRBJ2-5, the V gene TRBV28, with a tentative D call TRBD1 (5 bases). Germline CDR1 and CDR2: MDHEN and SYDVKM. Trimming took 2 bases from V and 3 from J, leaving 13 bases between them. The CDR3 has 15 residues. The CDR3 DNA follows: TGTGCCAGCAGTTTAAGGGGCGGACGGGAAGAGACCCAGTACTTC. Translating it yields CASSLRGGREETQYF.

The chain is built from TRBV5-1 and TRBJ2-5, with D tentatively TRBD1 or TRBD2 (6 bases each). The V gene lost 0 bases and the J gene lost 2 bases, with 14 bases spanning the gap. The germline V gene has CDR1 SGHRS and CDR2 YFSETQ. The CDR3 length is 16 residues. The CDR3 DNA sequence: TGCGCCAGCAGCTTGGGACACAGGGACTTGCAAGAGACCCAGTACTTC. Translation gives CASSLGHRDLQETQYF.